This note documents a single T cell receptor beta chain sequence. Germline CDR1 and CDR2: SNHLY and FYNNEI. The CDR3 is made up of 15 amino acids. The ends lost 1 base at V and 7 bases at J; junction bases unmatched: 6. This entry belongs to a study of blood T cell repertoires in COVID-19. At the level of the study: Specimens from acute and convalescent COVID-19 originated in the United States, Italy and Spain. PBMCs, B-cell-depleted T cells, or T cells were the source of the cDNA or gDNA that made up the material.

The authors' processing: Nucleated cell number was recorded as an estimate derived from reference gene primer amplification. The protocol was immunoSEQ multiplex PCR, while the TCRdb copy is restricted to in-frame clones and leaves out a portion. Clone size and the V and J calls come from that table; the DNA yielded D and trimming. Of 90,000 to 130,000 clones in the sample, around 86% were seen once. The TCR comes from a man between 65 and 80 years old with acute or convalescent COVID-19. The chain uses TRBV2 and TRBJ1-2; the match to TRBD1 covers 10 bases. The sequenced material came from peripheral blood. CDR3 nucleotide sequence: TGTGCCAGCAGTGAAGGCCCCGGGACAGGGGTTGGCTACACCTTC. Residues: CASSEGPGTGVGYTF.